This T cell receptor (beta chain) was sequenced in a study of blood T cell repertoires in COVID-19. The overall study: Nucleic acid was either cDNA or gDNA, and it came from T cells, B-cell-depleted T cells, or PBMCs.

A few counts support this clone. Method: immunoSEQ multiplex PCR; TCRdb's copy keeps in-frame clones and lacks some. The table records about 150,000 clones, approximately 81% of them present only once. The TCR comes from a woman aged 55-69 years with active or convalescent COVID-19. The sequencing sample was made of peripheral blood.

The CDR3 loop reads CASSIGRLAGGYEQFF. The CDR3 DNA follows: TGTGCCAGTAGTATAGGGCGACTAGCGGGAGGTTACGAGCAGTTCTTC. This sequence joins TRBV19 and TRBJ2-1; the match to TRBD2 covers 13 bases. This CDR3 comprises 16 residues. From germline, CDR1 is LNHDA and CDR2 SQIVND (reference sequence). The trim removed 1 base at V and 10 bases at J, leaving 7 bases unmatched.